Here is one TCR beta chain with its context. The record originates from a study of glioma-infiltrating T cells after dendritic cell vaccination. The germline V gene has CDR1 MNHEY and CDR2 SVGAGI. The CDR3 sequence is 13 residues long. Indicated time point: after dendritic cell vaccination, including at tumor progression/relapse. The repertoire was sequenced with immunoSEQ multiplex PCR; TCRdb's copy has only in-frame clones and lacks some. The sample shows about 90,000 clones, around 83% of them seen only once. The clonotype was recovered from a human donor with glioblastoma. Specimen: blood, collected after dendritic cell vaccination. The chain links TRBV6-5 to TRBJ2-5; a possible D gene is TRBD1 (6 bases). The DNA end is more similar to TRBJ2-7, so the J call may be wrong. CDR3 residues: CASSRTATYEQYF. The CDR3 DNA reads TGTGCCAGCAGTCGGACAGCCACTTACGAGCAGTACTTC.